Listed below are T cell receptor beta chains from one sample, sequenced in a study of high-grade serous ovarian cancer treatment subgroups. Assay: immunoSEQ multiplex PCR; the TCRdb copy retains only in-frame clones and omits some. The sample lists around 37,000 clones; 79% were seen once. Sequencing used tumor tissue. All receptors come from a human donor with high-grade serous ovarian cancer. The CDR3 runs from the conserved cysteine through the conserved F or W. Each record gives: CDR3 DNA, CDR3 protein, clone size, J gene, D gene, V gene. D genes are given only for firm matches. The listing skips clone size in some rows; elsewhere it reads once, few, many or a size class.

TGTGCCAGTAGTATAGAGGGCGTGTGGCATCAGCCCCAGCATTTT | CASSIEGVWHQPQHF | NA | TRBJ1-5 | NA | TRBV19
TGTGCCAGCAGGAAGCGGGAGGGCTACGAGCAGTACTTC | CASRKREGYEQYF | few | TRBJ2-7 | TRBD2 | TRBV6-5
TGTGCCAGCTCACCCCGGCGGGGAGACACTGAAGCTTTCTTT | CASSPRRGDTEAFF | NA | TRBJ1-1 | NA | TRBV18
TGTGCCAGCAGCTTAGAAGGGGCAGGGGCGAGGAATGAGCAGTTCTTC | CASSLEGAGARNEQFF | once | TRBJ2-1 | NA | TRBV7-6
TGTGCCAGCAGCTTAGCCGCAAAACGGGTCGGGACTACCACTGAAGCTTTCTTT | CASSLAAKRVGTTTEAFF | NA | TRBJ1-1 | NA | TRBV7-9
TGTGCCAGCAAGGGGGAGAGATACGAGCAGTACTTC | CASKGERYEQYF | NA | TRBJ2-7 | NA | TRBV25-1
TGTGCCAGCAGCAGGATCCCTAGCAATCAGCCCCAGCATTTT | CASSRIPSNQPQHF | NA | TRBJ1-5 | NA | TRBV27
TGTGCCAGCAGCTTGGCCGGTGGCTACACCTTC | CASSLAGGYTF | few | TRBJ1-2 | NA | TRBV5-4
TGTGCCAGCAGCTTAGGGACAGGGGGCTCCTACGAGCAGTACTTC | CASSLGTGGSYEQYF | medium-sized | TRBJ2-7 | TRBD1 | TRBV7-8
TGTGCCAGCAGTTTCGGGTCCTACGAGCAGTACTTC | CASSFGSYEQYF | NA | TRBJ2-7 | NA | TRBV28
TGCGCCAGCAGCCCGGAAGAAGGGGGTCGAACTAATGAAAAACTGTTTTTT | CASSPEEGGRTNEKLFF | NA | TRBJ1-4 | NA | TRBV4-1